A single sample is the source of the 5 T cell receptor beta chains below, sequenced in a study of cytomegalovirus exposure and HLA in healthy donors. PCR used 60 Vbeta primers and 13 Jbeta primers. Only in-frame clones appear in the TCRdb table, and some are missing; sequencing was by immunoSEQ multiplex PCR. The top ten hold less than 20% of the sample, which has tens of thousands of clones, less than 85% seen once. Sequencing was done on a sample of PBMCs. These receptors were collected from a woman between 55 and 75 years old in good health and CMV-seropositive.

The rearrangement joins TRBV6-1 to TRBJ2-3; D uncertain. V dropped 1 base and J dropped 1 base, with 9 bases sitting between them. In germline, CDR1 is MNHNS, CDR2 SASEGT. CDR3 length: 15 residues. CDR3 residues: CASSEGSGGTDTQYF. The CDR3 nucleotides are TGTGCCAGCAGTGAAGGCTCCGGAGGCACAGATACGCAGTATTTT.

This chain joins TRBV9 and TRBJ1-1; TRBD1 matches 7 bases. Germline CDR1 SGDLS, CDR2 YYNGEE. The CDR3 length is 16 residues. The V and J ends lost 4 bases and 5 bases, in that order; junction bases with no gene match: 14. CDR3: CASSLGGATGYTEAFF. CDR3 nucleotides: TGTGCCAGCAGCCTAGGGGGGGCGACAGGGTATACTGAAGCTTTCTTT.

The chain employs TRBV29-1 and TRBJ1-1; 7 nucleotides agree with TRBD1. CDR3 length: 11 amino acids. J was trimmed by 6 bases and V by 7 bases; bases with no gene match: 5. The germline CDR1 and CDR2 sequences are SQVTM and ANQGSEA. The CDR3: CSGLRGPEAFF. In DNA, the CDR3 is TGCAGCGGTTTAAGGGGGCCTGAAGCTTTCTTT.

The chain is built from TRBV5-8 and TRBJ2-6, with TRBD1 identical over 7 bases. Germline V CDR1 and CDR2: SGHTS, YDEGEE. The CDR3 consists of 17 residues. Unmatched junction bases numbered 6, after V lost 3 bases and J lost 0 bases. The CDR3 DNA follows: TGTGCCAGCAGCTCGGGACAGATTAGCTCTGGGGCCAACGTCCTGACTTTC. It yields the protein CASSSGQISSGANVLTF.

The gene calls are TRBV7-2 and TRBJ1-4; weak D call: TRBD1 (5 bases). The CDR3 covers 15 residues. Germline CDR1 and CDR2: SGHTA and FQGNSA. Trimming took 5 bases from V and 7 from J, leaving 17 bases between them. CDR3 residues: CASSPKQATVEKLFF. CDR3 sequence (DNA): TGTGCCAGCAGCCCCAAACAGGCTACGGTTGAAAAACTGTTTTTT. The variable domain in full, with the rest retrieved from reference TRBV7-2 and TRBJ1-4, is GAGVSQSPSNKVTEKGKDVELRCDPISGHTALYWYRQSLGQGLEFLIYFQGNSAPDKSGLPSDRFSAERTGGSVSTLTIQRTQQEDSAVYLCASSPKQATVEKLFFGSGTQLSVL.